This T cell receptor (beta chain) was captured in a study of T-cell memory formation after mild COVID-19. Constant-segment primers served in 5'RACE that generated TCR alpha and TCR beta cDNA libraries bearing sample barcodes and UMIs. TCRdb called the 5' RACE reads again in MiXCR, with one record for every CDR3 protein. The repertoire has about 280,000 distinct CDR3 sequences, roughly 8.2% of them found once; the top ten carry approximately 23%. The study, taken as a whole, reports: The main location of contracting CD4+ clones was CM and EM, and that of contracting CD8+ clones was EMRA.

The CDR3 runs 15 residues. Germline V CDR1 and CDR2: MDHEN, SYDVKM. V dropped 7 bases and J dropped 0 bases, with 13 bases sitting between them. This clonotype was counted ten times or more. What it binds is unknown. This chain uses TRBV28 with TRBJ2-1, with D possibly being TRBD1 (5 bases). Sequencing used PBMCs or a T cell subset sorted from them (not recorded which). The sequence came from a man between 18 and 29 years old who had mild COVID-19 (a few samples of this study predate the infection). Cell type and time point are not known. CDR3 sequence: CASTWGSSSYNEQFF. Written as DNA, the CDR3 is TGTGCCAGCACCTGGGGCAGCAGCTCCTACAATGAGCAGTTCTTC. Full variable domain (outside the CDR3, taken from reference TRBV28 and TRBJ2-1): DVKVTQSSRYLVKRTGEKVFLECVQDMDHENMFWYRQDPGLGLRLIYFSYDVKMKEKGDIPEGYSVSREKKERFSLILESASTNQTSMYLCASTWGSSSYNEQFFGPGTRLTVL.